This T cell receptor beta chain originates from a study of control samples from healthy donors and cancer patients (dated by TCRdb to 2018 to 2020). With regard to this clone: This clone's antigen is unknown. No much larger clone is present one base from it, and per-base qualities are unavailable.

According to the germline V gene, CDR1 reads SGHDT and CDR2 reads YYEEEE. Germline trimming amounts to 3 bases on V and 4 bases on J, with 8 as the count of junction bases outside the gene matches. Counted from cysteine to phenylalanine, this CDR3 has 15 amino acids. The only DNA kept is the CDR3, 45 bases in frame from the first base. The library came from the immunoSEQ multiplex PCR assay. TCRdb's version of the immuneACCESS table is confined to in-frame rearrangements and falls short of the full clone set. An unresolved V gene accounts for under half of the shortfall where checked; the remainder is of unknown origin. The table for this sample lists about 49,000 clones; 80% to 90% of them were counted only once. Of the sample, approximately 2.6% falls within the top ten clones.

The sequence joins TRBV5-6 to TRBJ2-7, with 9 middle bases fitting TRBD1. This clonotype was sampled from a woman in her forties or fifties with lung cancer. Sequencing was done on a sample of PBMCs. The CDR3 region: CASSSPGQGSYEQYF. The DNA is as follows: TGTGCCAGCAGCTCACCGGGACAGGGAAGTTACGAGCAGTACTTC.